A selection of T cell receptor beta chains follows, all from one sample in a study of cytomegalovirus exposure and HLA in healthy donors. Only in-frame clones appear in the TCRdb table, and some are missing; sequencing was by immunoSEQ multiplex PCR. There are under 250,000 clones in the sample; approximately 80% occur only once, and 8% lies in the top ten. Sequencing input: PBMCs. Every receptor here comes from a woman aged 55-69 years in good health and CMV-seropositive. Each CDR3 is given with its conserved first and last residue. A D gene is named only where the DNA matches it firmly. Not every row has a clone size; where given, it reads once, few, many or a size class.

CDR3 | DNA | J | D | V | size
CASSQEGQGAGNTIYF | TGCGCCAGCAGCCAAGAAGGACAGGGGGCTGGAAACACCATATATTTT | TRBJ1-3 | TRBD1 | TRBV4-1 | -
CASSQLSLQYF | TGTGCCAGCAGTCAACTATCGCTGCAGTATTTT | TRBJ2-3 | - | TRBV6-5 | -
CASSERIPRSYEQYF | TGTGCCAGCAGTGAAAGGATCCCGAGGTCCTACGAGCAGTACTTC | TRBJ2-7 | - | TRBV6-1 | -
CASRVGSGRNEQFF | TGCGCCAGCAGAGTAGGTAGCGGGAGGAATGAGCAGTTCTTC | TRBJ2-1 | TRBD2 | TRBV10-2 | once
CASSPTGLGTSTDTQYF | TGTGCCAGCAGCCCGACAGGGTTGGGGACTAGCACAGATACGCAGTATTTT | TRBJ2-3 | - | TRBV5-6 | -
CASRRPGQGVEAFF | TGTGCCAGCAGACGCCCGGGACAGGGGGTTGAAGCTTTCTTT | TRBJ1-1 | TRBD1 | TRBV11-2 | -
CATSSGGSYEQYF | TGTGCCACCTCTAGCGGGGGATCCTACGAGCAGTACTTC | TRBJ2-7 | TRBD2 | TRBV28 | -
CASSFPPRVEGYGYTF | TGTGCCAGCAGTTTCCCCCCCCGTGTGGAGGGCTATGGCTACACCTTC | TRBJ1-2 | - | TRBV28 | once
CASSGLAGSYNEQFF | TGTGCCAGCAGCGGACTAGCGGGAAGCTACAATGAGCAGTTCTTC | TRBJ2-1 | TRBD2 | TRBV7-2 | -
CASSRSGRLYNEQFF | TGTGCCAGCAGTCGTAGCGGGAGATTGTACAATGAGCAGTTCTTC | TRBJ2-1 | TRBD2 | TRBV7-9 | -
CASSPGGSGANVLTF | TGTGCCAGCTCACCGGGCGGGTCTGGGGCCAACGTCCTGACTTTC | TRBJ2-6 | - | TRBV18 | -
CASSLRASGPRSDTQYF | TGTGCCAGCAGCTTAAGGGCTAGCGGGCCGAGGTCAGATACGCAGTATTTT | TRBJ2-3 | TRBD2 | TRBV7-6 | -
CASSPQGRGSYEQYF | TGCGCCAGCAGTCCTCAGGGCAGGGGGAGCTACGAGCAGTACTTC | TRBJ2-7 | TRBD1 | TRBV4-1 | -
CASSLVGGNSYEQYF | TGTGCCAGCAGCTTAGTGGGCGGGAACTCCTACGAGCAGTACTTC | TRBJ2-7 | - | TRBV7-9 | -
CASSLPPFYEQFF | TGTGCCAGCAGCCTTCCTCCTTTTTATGAGCAGTTCTTC | TRBJ2-1 | - | TRBV7-3 | once
CASSIVPSGVKNIQYF | TGTGCCAGTAGTATAGTGCCTAGCGGAGTAAAAAACATTCAGTACTTC | TRBJ2-4 | TRBD2 | TRBV19 | -
CASTTPGTGFTGELFF | TGTGCCAGTACCACACCCGGGACAGGGTTTACCGGGGAGCTGTTTTTT | TRBJ2-2 | TRBD1 | TRBV19 | -
CASSADGELFF | TGTGCCAGCAGTGCAGACGGGGAGCTGTTTTTT | TRBJ2-2 | - | TRBV6-4 | -
CASSTRRQGRTGELFF | TGTGCCAGCAGCACCCGAAGACAGGGTAGGACCGGGGAGCTGTTTTTT | TRBJ2-2 | TRBD1 | TRBV28 | -
CASRPGNTEAFF | TGTGCCAGTAGACCGGGGAACACTGAAGCTTTCTTT | TRBJ1-1 | - | TRBV19 | -
CATSRGSGEAYEQYF | TGTGCCACCAGCCGCGGGAGCGGGGAGGCCTACGAGCAGTACTTC | TRBJ2-7 | TRBD2 | TRBV15 | -
CSAGQMNTEAFF | TGCAGCGCCGGACAAATGAACACTGAAGCTTTCTTT | TRBJ1-1 | - | TRBV29-1 | few
CASSPPADYNEQFF | TGTGCCAGCTCACCACCGGCCGATTACAATGAGCAGTTCTTC | TRBJ2-1 | - | TRBV18 | -
CASSPRSLSSYEQYF | TGTGCCAGCAGTCCTCGCTCCCTCTCTTCCTACGAGCAGTACTTC | TRBJ2-7 | - | TRBV5-6 | once
CASSRKQGGINQPQHF | TGTGCCAGCAGCCGTAAACAGGGGGGCATCAATCAGCCCCAGCATTTT | TRBJ1-5 | TRBD1 | TRBV28 | -
CASGIAMTGNTEAFF | TGTGCTAGTGGTATCGCCATGACAGGGAACACTGAAGCTTTCTTT | TRBJ1-1 | - | TRBV12-5 | -
CASSLGTGAGYTF | TGTGCCAGCAGCTTAGGGACAGGGGCTGGCTACACCTTC | TRBJ1-2 | TRBD1 | TRBV11-2 | -
CASSLGENYNEQFF | TGCGCCAGCAGCTTGGGGGAGAATTACAATGAGCAGTTCTTC | TRBJ2-1 | - | TRBV5-1 | few
CASSGVAGGGTDTQYF | TGTGCCAGCAGCGGAGTGGCGGGTGGCGGCACAGATACGCAGTATTTT | TRBJ2-3 | - | TRBV9 | -
CASSALAGGPYEQYF | TGTGCCAGCAGCGCCTTAGCGGGAGGACCCTACGAGCAGTACTTC | TRBJ2-7 | TRBD2 | TRBV5-4 | -
CASSIRGTGGPNEQFF | TGTGCCAGTAGTATAAGGGGGACAGGGGGGCCCAATGAGCAGTTCTTC | TRBJ2-1 | TRBD1 | TRBV19 | once
CASSEYGTGPYEQYF | TGCGCCAGCAGTGAGTACGGGACAGGGCCCTACGAGCAGTACTTC | TRBJ2-7 | TRBD1 | TRBV10-2 | -
CASSGQGAGGYTF | TGTGCCAGCAGTGGACAGGGGGCTGGGGGCTACACCTTC | TRBJ1-2 | TRBD1 | TRBV6-1 | -
CSVYAWGVYNEQFF | TGCAGCGTTTATGCGTGGGGAGTCTACAATGAGCAGTTCTTC | TRBJ2-1 | - | TRBV29-1 | -
CAITESTGYYGYTF | TGTGCCATCACCGAATCGACAGGGTACTATGGCTACACCTTC | TRBJ1-2 | TRBD1 | TRBV10-3 | -
CASSYRVGDTQYF | TGCGCCAGCAGCTACAGGGTCGGAGATACGCAGTATTTT | TRBJ2-3 | - | TRBV5-1 | -
CATAGTGGNQPQHF | TGTGCCACCGCCGGGACAGGGGGCAATCAGCCCCAGCATTTT | TRBJ1-5 | TRBD1 | TRBV19 | -
CASSSYPPQDSRHYEQYF | TGTGCCAGCAGCTCGTACCCCCCCCAGGACTCACGGCATTACGAGCAGTACTTC | TRBJ2-7 | - | TRBV7-6 | -
CASSRYRDTEAFF | TGTGCCAGCAGCCGATACAGGGACACTGAAGCTTTCTTT | TRBJ1-1 | - | TRBV6-5 | -
CASSLGGLAGGREQFF | TGTGCCAGCAGCTTAGGGGGACTAGCGGGAGGGCGGGAGCAGTTCTTC | TRBJ2-1 | TRBD2 | TRBV7-3 | -
CASSLRRWDTEAFF | TGTGCCAGTTCTCTCAGGAGGTGGGACACTGAAGCTTTCTTT | TRBJ1-1 | - | TRBV19 | -
CASSVDRGPAAKNIQYF | TGTGCCAGCAGCGTGGACAGGGGGCCGGCGGCCAAAAACATTCAGTACTTC | TRBJ2-4 | TRBD1 | TRBV9 | -
CASSSFGQGYQPQHF | TGTGCCAGCAGTTCGTTTGGACAGGGCTATCAGCCCCAGCATTTT | TRBJ1-5 | TRBD1 | TRBV28 | -
CASSRQGYGYTF | TGTGCCAGCAGTCGACAGGGGTATGGCTACACCTTC | TRBJ1-2 | TRBD1 | TRBV6-5 | once
CASSRDTLEQYF | TGTGCCAGTAGCCGGGACACCCTCGAGCAGTACTTC | TRBJ2-7 | - | TRBV19 | -